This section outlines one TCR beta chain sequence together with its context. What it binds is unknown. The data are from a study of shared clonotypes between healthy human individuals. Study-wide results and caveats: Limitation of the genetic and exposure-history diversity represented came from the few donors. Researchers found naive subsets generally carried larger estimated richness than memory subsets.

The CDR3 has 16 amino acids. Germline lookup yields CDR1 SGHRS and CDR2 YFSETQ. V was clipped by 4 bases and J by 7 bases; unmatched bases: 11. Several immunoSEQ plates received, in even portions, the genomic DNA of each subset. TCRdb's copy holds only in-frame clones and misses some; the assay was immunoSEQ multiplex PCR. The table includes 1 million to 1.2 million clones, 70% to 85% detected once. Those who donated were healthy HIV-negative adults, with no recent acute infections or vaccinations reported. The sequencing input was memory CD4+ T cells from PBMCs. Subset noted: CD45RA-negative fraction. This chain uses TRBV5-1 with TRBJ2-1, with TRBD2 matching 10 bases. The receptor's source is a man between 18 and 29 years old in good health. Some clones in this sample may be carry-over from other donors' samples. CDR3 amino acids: CASSLPSTAGGNEQFF. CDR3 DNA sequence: TGCGCCAGCAGCCTCCCCTCCACAGCGGGAGGGAATGAGCAGTTCTTC.